This T cell receptor beta chain was sequenced in a study of beta chain features in type 1 diabetes. The study, taken as a whole, reports: People with Type 1 diabetes carried modestly yet significantly shorter TCRB CDR3s in all four CD4+ subsets. A definitive answer on HLA type influencing TCRB rearrangement was not reached here.

Concerning this clone itself: The target antigen is unknown.

Since all of the isolated RNA was reverse transcribed, expressed TCRB transcripts were what got sequenced. The protocol was immunoSEQ multiplex PCR, while the TCRdb copy is restricted to in-frame clones and leaves out a portion. The table lists 25,000 to 35,000 clones, 65% of them singletons. The CDR3 runs to 13 residues. CDR1 and CDR2 (germline): MDHEN, SYDVKM. The ends were cut back, 5 bases at V and 5 bases at J, with 12 bases in the middle. The sequenced sample was Tregs from blood. The V and J genes are TRBV28 and TRBJ1-1; tentative D call: TRBD1 (5 bases). The source is a woman under 40 with type 1 diabetes. CDR3 DNA sequence: TGTGCCAGCAGTCCCGGCCAGGGAACTGAAGCTTTCTTT. Translating it yields CASSPGQGTEAFF.